This TCR beta chain was identified in a study of blood T cell repertoires in COVID-19. Study summary: From the United States, Italy and Spain came samples of acute and convalescent COVID-19. In each case, the material was cDNA or gDNA derived from T cells, B-cell-depleted T cells, or PBMCs.

In the authors' methods: Amplification from reference gene primers served as the basis for estimated nucleated cell counts. TCRdb's copy holds only in-frame clones and misses some; the assay was immunoSEQ multiplex PCR. V, J and clone size were drawn from that table, and D and trimming were deduced from the DNA. The data hold under 45,000 clones, with about 90% observed a single time. The CDR3 length is 13 residues. CDR1 is SGHRS and CDR2 is YFSETQ in the germline V gene. V was shortened by 4 bases and J by 7 bases, with 12 bases between the two germline ends. The receptor was isolated from a human donor in a cohort sampled during active COVID-19. Material for sequencing was peripheral blood. The chain uses TRBV5-1 and TRBJ2-1, with a tentative D call TRBD2 (6 bases). CDR3 bases: TGCGCCAGCAGCCTCGACGGACTAAATGAGCAGTTCTTC. This codes for CASSLDGLNEQFF.